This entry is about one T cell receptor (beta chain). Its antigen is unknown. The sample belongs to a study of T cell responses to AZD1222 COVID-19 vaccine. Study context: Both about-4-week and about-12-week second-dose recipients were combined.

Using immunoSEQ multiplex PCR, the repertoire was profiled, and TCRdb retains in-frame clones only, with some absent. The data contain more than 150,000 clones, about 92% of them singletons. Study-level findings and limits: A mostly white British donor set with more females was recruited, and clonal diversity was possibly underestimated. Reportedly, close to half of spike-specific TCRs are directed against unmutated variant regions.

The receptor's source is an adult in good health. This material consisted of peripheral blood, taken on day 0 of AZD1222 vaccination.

The CDR3 spells CASSFNSANTEAFF. In DNA form, the CDR3 reads TGTGCCAGCAGTTTCAACTCCGCGAACACTGAAGCTTTCTTT. This rearrangement joins TRBV27 to TRBJ1-1; D not certain. The V and J ends lost 3 bases and 1 base respectively, with 9 bases between them. Germline assignment: CDR1 MNHEY and CDR2 SMNVEV (reference sequence). The CDR3 extends over 14 amino acids.